Following are 23 T cell receptor beta chains from one sample sequenced in a study of blood T cell repertoires in COVID-19. Sequenced by immunoSEQ multiplex PCR; TCRdb stores in-frame clones only, minus some. The table has more than 110,000 clones, over 80% seen once; the top ten hold 8% to 13%. Source material: peripheral blood. The receptors stem from a woman aged 80 or over with acute or convalescent COVID-19.

This clone was seen a single time. This chain joins TRBV6-5 and TRBJ2-7, with 10 bases identical to TRBD2. Germline V lookup: CDR1 MNHEY, CDR2 SVGAGI. The CDR3 covers 13 residues. The J segment lost 3 bases and the V segment lost 10 bases, leaving 6 bases of the junction unmatched. CDR3 sequence: CATRTSGVYEQYF. The CDR3, as DNA: TGTGCCACTCGAACTAGCGGGGTCTACGAGCAGTACTTC.

This clone was found once. The chain carries TRBV7-2 and TRBJ1-6; the D is unclear. Trimming left V 1 base short and J 7 bases short, with 11 bases between. The CDR3 runs 15 residues. The V gene's germline CDR1 is SGHTA and CDR2 FQGNSA. CDR3 region: CASSLGPLANSPLHF. The CDR3 region has the DNA TGTGCCAGCAGCTTAGGGCCTCTCGCCAATTCACCCCTCCACTTT.

This clone was found once. This chain joins TRBV12-5 and TRBJ2-3; 8 positions agree with TRBD1. CDR1 and CDR2 (germline): LGHNT, FRNRAP. The CDR3 consists of 16 residues. V lost 1 base to trimming and J lost 3 bases; unmatched junction nucleotides: 6. CDR3: CASGLAQGGLTDTQYF. The CDR3, as DNA: TGTGCTAGTGGTTTGGCACAGGGGGGCCTAACAGATACGCAGTATTTT.

V and J are TRBV6-2 or TRBV6-3 and TRBJ2-1; D remains unclear. The CDR3 has 16 amino acids. V lost 0 bases to trimming and J lost 9 bases, with 18 bases between them. Germline loops: CDR1 MNHEY, CDR2 SVGEGT. CDR3 residues: CASSYSILQRQSEQFF. Written as DNA, the CDR3 is TGTGCCAGCAGTTACTCGATCTTGCAGCGCCAGAGTGAGCAGTTCTTC.

This clone was observed a handful of times. A junction boundary mismatches the germline segment, possibly from a read error. The chain is built from TRBV7-7 and TRBJ2-2, with 7 bases identical to TRBD1. The length of the CDR3 is 14 residues. Germline V CDR1 and CDR2: SSHAT, FNYEAQ (reference sequence). The CDR3 coding sequence is TGTGCTAGCAGCTTATCAGGGGGCACCGGGGAGCTGTTTTTT. It encodes CASSLSGGTGELFF.

DNA of the CDR3: TGTGCCAGCAGTTACCTGGGACAGGAGAGCACAGATACGCAGTATTTT. It is translated as CASSYLGQESTDTQYF. V is TRBV6-5 and J is TRBJ2-3; 8 nucleotides agree with TRBD1. Germline V gene sequence: CDR1 MNHEY, CDR2 SVGAGI. This CDR3 is 16 amino acids long. The J segment lost 0 bases and the V segment lost 2 bases, leaving 4 bases of the junction unmatched.

This chain joins TRBV28 and TRBJ2-2; possible D gene TRBD1, 5 bases. Germline CDR1 reads MDHEN; CDR2 reads SYDVKM. Trimming stripped 7 bases from V and 4 bases from J, with 16 bases between. The CDR3 extends over 15 amino acids. The CDR3 loop reads CASTSLPGSTGELFF. CDR3 coding DNA: TGTGCCAGCACCTCTCTGCCAGGGTCCACCGGGGAGCTGTTTTTT.

This rearrangement joins TRBV20-1 to TRBJ1-2; TRBD1 aligns across 8 bases. Germline CDR1 is DFQATT and CDR2 is SNEGSKA (reference sequence). This CDR3 is built from 11 residues. V lost 5 bases and J lost 7; bases outside the gene matches: 3. Here the CDR3 reads CSAPDRAGYTF. DNA for the CDR3: TGCAGTGCTCCGGACAGGGCTGGCTACACCTTC.

This chain uses TRBV19 with TRBJ2-1; 8 bases fit TRBD1. Germline CDR1 is LNHDA and CDR2 is SQIVND (reference sequence). The CDR3 contains 14 residues. The trim removed 7 bases at V and 5 bases at J, leaving 7 bases unmatched. This CDR3 reads CASIRGTGHNEQFF. In nucleotides, the CDR3 is TGTGCCAGTATAAGAGGGACAGGTCACAATGAGCAGTTCTTC. Together with reference TRBV19 and TRBJ2-1, the CDR3 gives the full variable domain: DGGITQSPKYLFRKEGQNVTLSCEQNLNHDAMYWYRQDPGQGLRLIYYSQIVNDFQKGDIAEGYSVSREKKESFPLTVTSAQKNPTAFYLCASIRGTGHNEQFFGPGTRLTVL.

The chain combines TRBV4-3 with TRBJ2-7, with D uncertain. The CDR3 sequence is 13 residues long. Looked up from germline, CDR1 is LGHNA and CDR2 is YSLEER. V shed 0 bases and J shed 4 bases, with 7 bases lying between them. CDR3 in amino acids: CASSQDRGYEQYF. The CDR3 nucleotides are TGCGCCAGCAGCCAAGATCGCGGTTACGAGCAGTACTTC.

The chain combines TRBV6-6 with TRBJ2-2; 12 nucleotides align to TRBD1. Germline-derived CDR1 and CDR2 are MNHNY and SVGAGI (reference sequence). V was pared by 7 bases and J by 3 bases, with 6 bases of the junction left unmatched. There are 16 residues in the CDR3. CDR3 protein: CASKRGTGGDTGELFF. In DNA form, the CDR3 reads TGTGCCAGCAAACGTGGGACAGGGGGCGACACCGGGGAGCTGTTTTTT.

V is TRBV11-3 and J is TRBJ2-2; 13 nucleotides align to TRBD2. The V gene's germline CDR1 is SGHNT and CDR2 YENEEA. The trim removed 5 bases at V and 6 bases at J, leaving 6 bases unmatched. The CDR3 runs 16 residues. The CDR3 nucleotides are TGTGCCAGCAGCGAAACTAGCGGGGGGGGCTCCGGGGAGCTGTTTTTT. This gives the protein CASSETSGGGSGELFF.

The genes are TRBV18 and TRBJ1-2; 9 nucleotides agree with TRBD1. Per the germline V gene, CDR1 is KGHSH and CDR2 is LQKENI. The CDR3 length is 18 residues. Trimming cost V 4 bases and J 6 bases; bases outside gene matches: 18. CDR3 amino acids: CASSLGPRGGQGTDGYTF. The CDR3 DNA is TGTGCCAGCTCACTAGGCCCGAGAGGAGGACAGGGGACGGATGGCTACACCTTC.

J is TRBJ2-1 and V is TRBV18, with TRBD2 matching over 8 bases. With V trimmed by 1 base and J by 2 bases, 10 bases remained unmatched. The CDR3 totals 18 residues. Germline V lookup: CDR1 KGHSH, CDR2 LQKENI. This CDR3 is CASSPRTGGEGAYNEQFF. CDR3 DNA sequence: TGTGCCAGCTCACCACGGACCGGGGGGGAGGGCGCCTACAATGAGCAGTTCTTC.

This clone came up once. The CDR3 nucleotides are TGTGCCATCAGTCCCAGGGAGGTGACTGAAGCTTTCTTT. Encoded protein: CAISPREVTEAFF. J is TRBJ1-1 and V is TRBV10-3; D perhaps matches TRBD1 (5 bases). V was shortened by 5 bases and J by 5 bases, with 12 bases between the two germline ends. The CDR3 sequence is 13 residues long. Germline CDR1 and CDR2: ENHRY and SYGVKD.

This chain uses TRBV24-1 with TRBJ2-2; 9 bases line up with TRBD1. J was trimmed by 4 bases and V by 3 bases; bases with no gene match: 8. CDR3 length: 17 residues. Germline CDR1 is KGHDR and CDR2 is SFDVKD. The CDR3 here is CATSDQNRGLITGELFF. The DNA for the CDR3 is TGTGCCACCAGTGATCAAAACAGGGGGCTTATCACCGGGGAGCTGTTTTTT.

The V call is TRBV19, the J call TRBJ2-3, with D unclear. This CDR3 region has 14 residues. Trimming removed 5 bases from V and 0 bases from J, with 9 bases in between. CDR1 and CDR2 (germline): LNHDA, SQIVND (reference sequence). CDR3 sequence reads: CASSLTSSTDTQYF. The CDR3 region has the DNA TGTGCCAGTAGTTTGACATCTAGCACAGATACGCAGTATTTT.

The chain uses TRBV5-8 and TRBJ2-2, with 9 bases aligning to TRBD1. CDR3 length equals 15 residues. Germline V gives CDR1 SGHTS, CDR2 YDEGEE. J lost 4 bases, V lost 4 bases, and 5 bases had no gene match. Written as DNA, the CDR3 is TGTGCCAGCAGCCGGGGACAGGGAAGCACCGGGGAGCTGTTTTTT. Its protein is CASSRGQGSTGELFF.

The CDR3 DNA sequence: TGTGCCAGCAGCTTGACAGGGGTGGAGGGACCCCTCCACTTT. The encoded protein is CASSLTGVEGPLHF. The chain combines TRBV7-3 with TRBJ1-6; the match to TRBD1 covers 8 bases. From germline, CDR1 is SGHTA and CDR2 FQGTGA. This CDR3 is 14 amino acids long. The V segment lost 3 bases and the J segment 12 bases; nucleotides outside the gene matches: 7.

This sequence joins TRBV19 and TRBJ1-5; D not resolved. Germline loops: CDR1 LNHDA, CDR2 SQIVND (reference sequence). The ends were cut back, 1 base at V and 6 bases at J, with 7 bases in the middle. The CDR3 length is 13 residues. The CDR3 protein is CASSIGYGQPQHF. CDR3 nucleotides: TGTGCCAGTAGTATAGGATACGGTCAGCCCCAGCATTTT.

The chain combines TRBV5-4 with TRBJ1-2; weak D call: TRBD1 (5 bases). The CDR3 covers 14 residues. Trimming took 0 bases from V and 7 from J, leaving 13 bases between them. Germline V gene lookup returns CDR1 SGHNT and CDR2 YYREEE (reference sequence). The CDR3 nucleotides are TGTGCCAGCAGCTTGGCCTCAGGGAATTCTGGCTACACCTTC. This translates into CASSLASGNSGYTF.

This clone was seen a single time. The J gene is TRBJ1-1, the V gene TRBV5-1, with D possibly matching TRBD1 (5 bases). V shed 0 bases and J shed 1 base, with 10 bases lying between them. Germline V gives CDR1 SGHRS, CDR2 YFSETQ. The CDR3 has 15 amino acids. In nucleotides, the CDR3 is TGCGCCAGCAGCTTGGCAGTTGGGGCGAACACTGAAGCTTTCTTT. Encoded protein: CASSLAVGANTEAFF.

The table lists this clone with a count of one. The chain couples TRBV12-3 or TRBV12-4 to TRBJ1-2; 8 nucleotides line up with TRBD1. V lost 6 bases to trimming and J lost 5 bases; unmatched junction nucleotides: 2. The CDR3 runs to 12 residues. CDR3 loop: CASSRQGYGYTF. In DNA, the CDR3 is TGTGCCAGCAGCCGACAGGGGTATGGCTACACCTTC.